The 2 T cell receptor beta chains below come from one sample, sequenced in a study of cytomegalovirus exposure and HLA in healthy donors. Assay: immunoSEQ multiplex PCR; the TCRdb copy retains only in-frame clones and omits some. The sample lists 190,000 or so clones, approximately 80% occurring once. Input material: PBMCs. These receptor sequences come from a woman in her thirties in good health and CMV-seropositive.

V usage is TRBV28 and J usage is TRBJ2-7, with 11 bases identical to TRBD2. V lost 6 bases to trimming and J lost 2 bases; unmatched junction nucleotides: 3. CDR3 length: 14 amino acids. Germline values: CDR1 MDHEN, CDR2 SYDVKM. This CDR3 is CASRTSGATYEQYF. CDR3 bases: TGTGCCAGCAGGACTAGCGGGGCTACCTACGAGCAGTACTTC.

The genes are TRBV6-5 and TRBJ1-4, with no clear D. V lost 1 base, J lost 3 bases, and 9 bases lay in between. The CDR3 has 15 residues. Germline V gene sequence: CDR1 MNHEY, CDR2 SVGAGI. CDR3 in amino acids: CASSYLGSANEKLFF. The CDR3 DNA reads TGTGCCAGCAGTTACTTGGGGAGCGCTAATGAAAAACTGTTTTTT.